This T cell receptor (beta chain) was profiled in a study of breast tumors, draining lymph nodes, adjacent tissues. The CDR3 is 15 residues long. Deletions cut 5 bases from V and 6 bases from J, with 16 bases between. In germline, CDR1 is SEHNR, CDR2 FQNEAQ (reference sequence). This clonotype was picked up many times. Its antigen is not known. TCRdb reprocessed the multiplex PCR reads via MiXCR and lists one record per CDR3 protein. The sample comprises about 12,000 distinct CDR3 sequences, about 37% of which are singletons, and approximately 14% rests with the top ten. Study findings and constraints: Compared with basal-like, luminal-like tumors shared significantly more repertoire with nontumor tissue. Most tumor T cells seemingly derive from lymph node, then expand in tumor.

The TCR comes from a female donor with breast cancer. Some clones in this sample may be carry-over from other donors' samples. The sequencing sample was made of breast tumor tissue. V and J are TRBV7-9 and TRBJ1-4; weak D call: TRBD1 (6 bases). CDR3: CASSPNKGGDEKLFF. The CDR3 coding sequence is TGTGCCAGCAGCCCGAATAAGGGGGGGGATGAAAAACTGTTTTTT.